The 3 T cell receptor beta chains below all came from one sample that was sequenced in a study of tumor-infiltrating lymphocytes in primary liver carcinoma. For blood RNA, unsorted whole blood served as the source, and germline DNA was extracted too. TCR beta cDNA was reverse-transcribed from approximately 0.45 ug of total RNA. The reaction used a constant-region primer and ProtoScript II reverse transcriptase. Slightly modified ARM-PCR with three nested multiplex PCR rounds yielded TCR beta libraries. The study ran its first two PCR rounds for roughly 10 cycles each, using TRBV1-TRBV30 forward primers and a C-beta reverse primer. TCRdb processed the multiplex PCR reads anew with MiXCR; each CDR3 protein has one entry. The data show fewer than 350,000 distinct CDR3 sequences, around three fifths seen once. Sequencing input: peripheral blood. Receptor source: a man aged 40-50 years with primary liver carcinoma and hepatitis B virus infection.

This clonotype was recorded a few times. One end of the junction does not line up with germline, which may come from a read error. This chain uses TRBV11-2 with TRBJ2-2; perhaps TRBD2 as D (6 bases). From germline, CDR1 is SGHAT and CDR2 FQNNGV. The CDR3 totals 16 residues. This CDR3 reads CASSVPGLDNIGELFF. The CDR3 DNA follows: TGTGCCAGCAGCGTACCGGGACTCGATAACATCGGGGAGCTGTTTTTT.

This sequence joins TRBV11-2 and TRBJ1-1; D call uncertain. The length of the CDR3 is 13 residues. Germline V gene sequence: CDR1 SGHAT, CDR2 FQNNGV. The CDR3 DNA reads TGTCTCAGCAGCTTAGTCCGGGACACTGAAGCTTTCTTT. Translated: CLSSLVRDTEAFF.

As to this clonotype: This may come from a read error, since a much larger clone is one base off. The V gene is TRBV5-5, the J gene TRBJ2-7; TRBD2 might be the D (6 bases). V lost 7 bases, J lost 2 bases, and 13 bases lay in between. CDR1 and CDR2 (germline): SGHKS, YYEKEE (reference sequence). This CDR3 spans 13 amino acids. CDR3 region: CASGHAGTYEQYF. In DNA form, the CDR3 reads TGTGCCAGCGGCCACGCGGGGACCTACGAGCAGTACTTC.